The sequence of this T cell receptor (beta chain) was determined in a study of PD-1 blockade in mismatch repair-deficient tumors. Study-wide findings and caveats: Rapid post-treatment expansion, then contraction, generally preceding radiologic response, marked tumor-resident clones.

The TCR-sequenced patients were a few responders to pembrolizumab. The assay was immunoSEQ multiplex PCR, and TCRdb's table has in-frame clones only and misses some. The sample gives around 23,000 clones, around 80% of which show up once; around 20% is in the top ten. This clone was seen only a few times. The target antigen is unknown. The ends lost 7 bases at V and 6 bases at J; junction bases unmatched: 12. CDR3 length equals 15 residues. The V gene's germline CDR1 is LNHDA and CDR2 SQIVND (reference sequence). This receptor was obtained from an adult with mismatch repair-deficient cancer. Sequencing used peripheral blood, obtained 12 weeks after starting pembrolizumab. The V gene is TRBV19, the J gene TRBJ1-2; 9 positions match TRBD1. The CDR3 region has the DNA TGTGCCAGTAAGGAAAACAGGGGGCGCGAAGATGGCTACACCTTC. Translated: CASKENRGREDGYTF.